The 6 T cell receptor beta chains presented below share a single source sample, sequenced in a study of early T cells in non-severe SARS-CoV-2 infection. In TCRdb, the 5' RACE reads were re-called with MiXCR into one record per CDR3 protein. The profile shows tens of thousands of distinct CDR3 sequences, more than 4.5% of them singletons. What was sequenced was whole blood. The receptors here all came from an adult who was a healthcare worker with PCR-confirmed SARS-CoV-2 infection or an uninfected control (not recorded which).

This clonotype was counted ten times or more. The chain uses TRBV4-1 and TRBJ2-7; TRBD2 matches 11 bases. Germline CDR1 and CDR2: MGHRA and YSYEKL. CDR3 length: 15 amino acids. V was clipped by 1 base and J by 6 bases; unmatched bases: 5. CDR3 region: CASSQVTSGRREQYF. As DNA, the CDR3 is TGCGCCAGCAGCCAAGTAACTAGCGGGAGACGCGAGCAGTACTTC.

In its sample, this clonotype was seen many times. V is TRBV6-5 and J is TRBJ2-2; D not resolved. Trimming removed 6 bases at V and 0 bases at J, with 8 bases between. The CDR3 is 14 amino acids. The V gene's germline CDR1 is MNHEY and CDR2 SVGAGI. The CDR3 DNA is TGTGCCAGCAGCCTGGTCACGAACACCGGGGAGCTGTTTTTT. Its translation is CASSLVTNTGELFF.

This clonotype was seen at least ten times. This chain links TRBV12-3 or TRBV12-4 with TRBJ2-5, with D possibly being TRBD2 (6 bases). The CDR3 extends over 15 amino acids. V lost 5 bases and J lost 2, with 15 bases in between. The CDR3: CASSPKLAKQETQYF. CDR3 DNA: TGTGCCAGCAGTCCAAAACTAGCAAAACAAGAGACCCAGTACTTC.

This clonotype was observed a handful of times. The chain joins TRBV4-1 to TRBJ1-1, with a weak D call TRBD1 (5 bases). The CDR3 contains 15 residues. Germline V gene data show CDR1 as MGHRA and CDR2 as YSYEKL. The V gene lost 0 bases and the J gene lost 3 bases, with 11 bases spanning the gap. The CDR3 reads CASSQERMGDTEAFF. In DNA, the CDR3 is TGCGCCAGCAGCCAAGAAAGGATGGGGGACACTGAAGCTTTCTTT.

This clonotype has a count of ten or more. The V gene is TRBV29-1, the J gene TRBJ2-3, with D perhaps matching TRBD1 (5 bases). This CDR3 is built from 16 residues. Trimming took 5 bases from V and 3 from J, leaving 21 bases between them. Germline V lookup: CDR1 SQVTM, CDR2 ANQGSEA. This CDR3 reads CSVLVIVPDRTDTQYF. CDR3 DNA sequence: TGCAGCGTTTTGGTAATTGTGCCCGACAGAACAGATACGCAGTATTTT.

This clonotype was counted a few times. The chain joins TRBV23-1 to TRBJ1-1; D gene uncertain. TRBV23-1 is recorded as an ORF, its role being uncertain. The ends were cut back, 2 bases at V and 4 bases at J, with 8 bases in the middle. This CDR3 is 13 amino acids long. CDR3 DNA sequence: TGCGCCAGCAGTCAAGCCCGGGGCACTGAAGCTTTCTTT. Protein: CASSQARGTEAFF.